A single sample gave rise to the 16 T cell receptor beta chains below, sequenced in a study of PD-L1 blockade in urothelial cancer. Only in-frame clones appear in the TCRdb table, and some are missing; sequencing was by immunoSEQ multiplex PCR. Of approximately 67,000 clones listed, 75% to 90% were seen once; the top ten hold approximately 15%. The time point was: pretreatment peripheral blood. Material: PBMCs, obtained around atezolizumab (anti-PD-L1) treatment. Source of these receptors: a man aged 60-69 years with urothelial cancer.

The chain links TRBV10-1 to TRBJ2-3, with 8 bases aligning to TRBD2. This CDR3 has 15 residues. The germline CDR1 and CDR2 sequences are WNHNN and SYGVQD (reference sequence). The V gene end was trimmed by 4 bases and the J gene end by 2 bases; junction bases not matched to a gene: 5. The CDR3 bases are TGCGCCAGCAGTGGTAGCGGGGCCCCCACAGATACGCAGTATTTT. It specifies CASSGSGAPTDTQYF.

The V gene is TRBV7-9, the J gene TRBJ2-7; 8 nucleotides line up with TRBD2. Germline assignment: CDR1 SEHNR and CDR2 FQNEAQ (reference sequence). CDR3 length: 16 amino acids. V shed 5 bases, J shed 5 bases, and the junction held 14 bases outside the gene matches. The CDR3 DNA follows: TGTGCCAGCAGCGGACCTCGGCGGGGGGTTCGGGACGAGCAGTACTTC. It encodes CASSGPRRGVRDEQYF.

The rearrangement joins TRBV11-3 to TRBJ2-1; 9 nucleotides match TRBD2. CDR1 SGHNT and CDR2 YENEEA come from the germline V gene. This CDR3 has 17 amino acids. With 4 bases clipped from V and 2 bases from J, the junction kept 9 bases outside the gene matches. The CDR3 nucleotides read TGTGCCAGCAGCTCCCGGGGTAGCGGGGGCACCTACAATGAGCAGTTCTTC. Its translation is CASSSRGSGGTYNEQFF.

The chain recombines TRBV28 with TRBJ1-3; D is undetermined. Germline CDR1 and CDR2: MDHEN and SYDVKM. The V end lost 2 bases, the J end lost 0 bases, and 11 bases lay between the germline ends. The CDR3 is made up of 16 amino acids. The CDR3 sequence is CASSLEQPYSGNTIYF. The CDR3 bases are TGTGCCAGCAGTTTAGAACAGCCTTACTCTGGAAACACCATATATTTT.

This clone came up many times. Written as DNA, the CDR3 is TGCGCCAGCAGCCGGACGGGGGGAAGCTCTGGAAACACCATATATTTT. The encoded protein is CASSRTGGSSGNTIYF. The chain is built from TRBV5-1 and TRBJ1-3, with a weak D call TRBD1 (5 bases). V lost 4 bases and J lost 0, with 14 bases in between. Germline CDR1 reads SGHRS; CDR2 reads YFSETQ. The CDR3 extends over 16 amino acids.

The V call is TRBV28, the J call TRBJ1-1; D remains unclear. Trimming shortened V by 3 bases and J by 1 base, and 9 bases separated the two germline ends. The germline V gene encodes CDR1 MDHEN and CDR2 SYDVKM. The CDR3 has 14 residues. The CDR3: CASSLRQKNTEAFF. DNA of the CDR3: TGTGCCAGCAGTTTGCGGCAGAAGAACACTGAAGCTTTCTTT. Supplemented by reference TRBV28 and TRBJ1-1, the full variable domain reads DVKVTQSSRYLVKRTGEKVFLECVQDMDHENMFWYRQDPGLGLRLIYFSYDVKMKEKGDIPEGYSVSREKKERFSLILESASTNQTSMYLCASSLRQKNTEAFFGQGTRLTVV.

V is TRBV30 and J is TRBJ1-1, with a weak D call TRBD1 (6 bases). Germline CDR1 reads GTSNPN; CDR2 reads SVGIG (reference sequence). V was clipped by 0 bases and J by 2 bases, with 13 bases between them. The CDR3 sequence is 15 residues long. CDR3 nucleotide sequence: TGTGCCTGGAGTGTACGAAACAGGGAAAACACTGAAGCTTTCTTT. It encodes CAWSVRNRENTEAFF.

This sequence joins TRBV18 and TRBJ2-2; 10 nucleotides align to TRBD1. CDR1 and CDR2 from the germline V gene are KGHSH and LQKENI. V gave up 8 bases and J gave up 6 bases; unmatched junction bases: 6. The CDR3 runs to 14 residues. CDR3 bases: TGTGCCAGCGTCACGACAGGGGGCCCCGGGGAGCTGTTTTTT. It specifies CASVTTGGPGELFF.

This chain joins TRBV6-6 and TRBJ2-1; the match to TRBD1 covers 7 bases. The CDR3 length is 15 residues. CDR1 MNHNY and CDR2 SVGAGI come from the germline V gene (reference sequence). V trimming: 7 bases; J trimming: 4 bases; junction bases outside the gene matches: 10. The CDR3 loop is CASTTGTAYYNEQFF. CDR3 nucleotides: TGTGCCAGCACCACCGGGACAGCGTATTACAATGAGCAGTTCTTC.

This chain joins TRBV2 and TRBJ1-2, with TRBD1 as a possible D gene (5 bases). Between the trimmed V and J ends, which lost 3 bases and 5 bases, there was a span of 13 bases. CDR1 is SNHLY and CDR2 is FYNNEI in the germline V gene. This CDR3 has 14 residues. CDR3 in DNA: TGTGCCAGCAGTGAGCGCCAGGGATTTTATGGCTACACCTTC. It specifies CASSERQGFYGYTF.

CDR3 DNA: TGCGCCAGCAGCTTTGGGACAGGGGGCTCCTATAATTCACCCCTCCACTTT. Its protein product is CASSFGTGGSYNSPLHF. The rearrangement uses TRBV5-1 and TRBJ1-6, with 11 bases identical to TRBD1. This CDR3 has 17 amino acids. The V and J ends lost 2 bases and 0 bases, in that order; junction bases with no gene match: 1. The germline V gene encodes CDR1 SGHRS and CDR2 YFSETQ.

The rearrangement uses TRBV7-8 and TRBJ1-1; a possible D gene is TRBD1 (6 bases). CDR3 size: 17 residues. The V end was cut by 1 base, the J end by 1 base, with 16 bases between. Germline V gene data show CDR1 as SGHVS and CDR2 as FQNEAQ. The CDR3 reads CASSLGGSGAGNTEAFF. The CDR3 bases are TGTGCCAGCAGCTTAGGGGGGTCAGGGGCGGGGAACACTGAAGCTTTCTTT. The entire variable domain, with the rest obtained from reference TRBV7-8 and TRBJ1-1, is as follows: GAGVSQSPRYKVAKRGQDVALRCDPISGHVSLFWYQQALGQGPEFLTYFQNEAQLDKSGLPSDRFFAERPEGSVSTLKIQRTQQEDSAVYLCASSLGGSGAGNTEAFFGQGTRLTVV.

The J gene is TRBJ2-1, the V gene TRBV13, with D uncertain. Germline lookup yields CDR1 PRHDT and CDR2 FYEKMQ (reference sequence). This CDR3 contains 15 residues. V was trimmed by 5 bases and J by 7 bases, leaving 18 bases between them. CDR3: CASSQRLSLRNEQFF. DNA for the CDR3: TGTGCCAGCAGCCAGAGGCTCTCCCTCCGGAATGAGCAGTTCTTC.

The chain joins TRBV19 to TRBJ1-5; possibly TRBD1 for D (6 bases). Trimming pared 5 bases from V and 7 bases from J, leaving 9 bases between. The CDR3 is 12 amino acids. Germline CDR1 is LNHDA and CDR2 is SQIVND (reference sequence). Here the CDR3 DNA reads TGTGCCAGTAGTCCAGACAGGCAGCCCCAGCATTTT. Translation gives CASSPDRQPQHF.

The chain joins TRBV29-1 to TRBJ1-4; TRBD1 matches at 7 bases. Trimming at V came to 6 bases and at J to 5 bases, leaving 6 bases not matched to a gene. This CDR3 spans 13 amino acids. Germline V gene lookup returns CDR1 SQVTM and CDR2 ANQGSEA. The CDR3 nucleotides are TGCAGCGTGAGGAGGGGGCTGAATGAAAAACTGTTTTTT. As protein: CSVRRGLNEKLFF.

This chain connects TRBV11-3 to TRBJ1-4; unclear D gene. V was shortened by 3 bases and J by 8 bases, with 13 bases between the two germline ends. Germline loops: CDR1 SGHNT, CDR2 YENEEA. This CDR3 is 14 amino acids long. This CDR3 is CASSFEGAGEKLFF. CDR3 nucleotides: TGTGCCAGCAGCTTTGAGGGCGCAGGAGAAAAACTGTTTTTT.